These 20 T cell receptor beta chains came from one sample sequenced in a study of human T cells and chemical hapten exposure. One entry per CDR3 protein results from TCRdb running MiXCR on the RACE reads. Among roughly 100,000 distinct CDR3 sequences listed, approximately 11% were seen once. Time point defined: patch test 1, 2 weeks after DPC sensitization. Noted treatment: therapeutic diphenylcyclopropenone sensitization with weekly scalp DPC. This specimen was whole blood, taken in connection with sensitization to the hapten diphenylcyclopropenone (DPC). The receptors were sampled from a middle-aged woman with alopecia areata. Some clones in this sample may be carry-over from other donors' samples.

This rearrangement joins TRBV7-8 to TRBJ1-2; 9 nucleotides line up with TRBD1. CDR3 length equals 15 residues. V lost 5 bases and J lost 6; bases outside the gene matches: 10. Germline V lookup: CDR1 SGHVS, CDR2 FQNEAQ. CDR3 amino acids: CASSLPLTGGNGYTF. CDR3 DNA sequence: TGTGCCAGCAGCCTACCCTTGACAGGGGGAAATGGCTACACCTTC.

This clonotype was counted between two and nine times. The V call is TRBV6-5, the J call TRBJ1-3, with 8 bases aligning to TRBD1. Germline loops: CDR1 MNHEY, CDR2 SVGAGI. This CDR3 is built from 12 residues. The junction had 1 base not matched to a gene; V was cut back by 8 bases and J by 4 bases. Here the CDR3 DNA reads TGTGCCAGCCGACAGGGGGGAAACACCATATATTTT. Encoded protein: CASRQGGNTIYF.

This clonotype was recorded many times. The CDR3 loop is CATGAPRGETQYF. CDR3 coding DNA: TGTGCCACCGGGGCACCCAGGGGAGAGACCCAGTACTTC. This sequence joins TRBV24-1 and TRBJ2-5; perhaps TRBD1 as D (6 bases). Trimming shortened V by 9 bases and J by 4 bases, and 14 bases separated the two germline ends. CDR3 length equals 13 residues. Germline assignment: CDR1 KGHDR and CDR2 SFDVKD.

This chain joins TRBV5-1 and TRBJ2-1, with 10 nucleotides matching TRBD2. The CDR3 totals 14 residues. V lost 6 bases to trimming and J lost 8 bases; unmatched junction nucleotides: 8. Germline loops: CDR1 SGHRS, CDR2 YFSETQ. CDR3 in amino acids: CASNGLAGADEQFF. CDR3 DNA: TGCGCCAGCAACGGTCTAGCGGGAGCCGATGAGCAGTTCTTC.

Ten or more counts support this clonotype. The genes are TRBV13 and TRBJ2-5; 7 bases match TRBD2. CDR3 length equals 14 residues. Germline assignment: CDR1 PRHDT and CDR2 FYEKMQ (reference sequence). V dropped 6 bases and J dropped 4; count of bases not matched to a gene: 8. The CDR3 coding sequence is TGTGCCAGCAGTGACTCTAGCGGACCAGAGACCCAGTACTTC. Translation: CASSDSSGPETQYF. Based on the CDR3 plus reference TRBV13 and TRBJ2-5, the full variable domain is AAGVIQSPRHLIKEKRETATLKCYPIPRHDTVYWYQQGPGQDPQFLISFYEKMQSDKGSIPDRFSAQQFSDYHSELNMSSLELGDSALYFCASSDSSGPETQYFGPGTRLLVL.

This clonotype was recorded at least ten times. V usage is TRBV6-2 or TRBV6-3 and J usage is TRBJ2-3; D possibly corresponds to TRBD1 (6 bases). Trimming took off 6 bases at V and 5 bases at J, with 18 bases between the two ends. Germline CDR1 reads MNHEY; CDR2 reads SVGEGT. There are 15 residues in the CDR3. The CDR3 nucleotides read TGTGCCAGCAGCCGCGGACAGCAGAAGGTAGATACGCAGTATTTT. It specifies CASSRGQQKVDTQYF.

The CDR3 region is CASRLAGLTDTQYF. Here the CDR3 DNA reads TGTGCCAGCCGACTAGCGGGGTTGACAGATACGCAGTATTTT. The chain has TRBV2 and TRBJ2-3; 11 positions match TRBD2. The CDR3 length is 14 residues. Germline V gene data show CDR1 as SNHLY and CDR2 as FYNNEI. The V and J ends lost 8 bases and 3 bases, in that order; junction bases with no gene match: 4.

This clonotype was counted only a few times. The chain is built from TRBV3-1 and TRBJ1-2; a possible D gene is TRBD1 (6 bases). Deletions cut 4 bases from V and 9 bases from J, with 21 bases between. The CDR3 runs to 15 residues. Germline V gene sequence: CDR1 LGHDT, CDR2 YNNKEL (reference sequence). CDR3 in amino acids: CASSPDRRVVGSYTF. In DNA form, the CDR3 reads TGTGCCAGCAGCCCCGACAGGAGAGTTGTGGGGAGCTACACCTTC.

This clonotype has ten or more counts. The J gene is TRBJ2-1, the V gene TRBV10-3; 8 nucleotides align to TRBD1. The length of the CDR3 is 16 residues. J lost 5 bases, V lost 0 bases, and 6 bases had no gene match. Germline V CDR1 and CDR2: ENHRY, SYGVKD. The CDR3 coding sequence is TGTGCCATCAGTGAGTCTGCCAGGGGGCACGACAATGAGCAGTTCTTC. Encoded protein: CAISESARGHDNEQFF.

This clonotype was seen repeatedly, ten times or more. The chain is built from TRBV2 and TRBJ1-1, with D possibly TRBD1 on 5 matching bases. In germline, CDR1 is SNHLY, CDR2 FYNNEI. Between the trimmed V and J ends, which lost 2 bases and 0 bases, there was a span of 7 bases. CDR3 size: 14 residues. The CDR3 DNA is TGTGCCAGCAGTGAACAGGGCGTGAACACTGAAGCTTTCTTT. It encodes CASSEQGVNTEAFF.

This clonotype was counted many times. As DNA, the CDR3 is TGTGCCAGCAGCTTAGGCCCCGATGTCTACAATGAGCAGTTCTTC. Protein: CASSLGPDVYNEQFF. The chain joins TRBV7-2 to TRBJ2-1; D remains unclear. The CDR3 is 15 amino acids. The ends were cut back, 1 base at V and 3 bases at J, with 10 bases in the middle. In germline, CDR1 is SGHTA, CDR2 FQGNSA. The full variable domain, rest sourced from reference TRBV7-2 and TRBJ2-1, is GAGVSQSPSNKVTEKGKDVELRCDPISGHTALYWYRQSLGQGLEFLIYFQGNSAPDKSGLPSDRFSAERTGGSVSTLTIQRTQQEDSAVYLCASSLGPDVYNEQFFGPGTRLTVL.

In this sample, this clonotype turned up many times. The V and J genes are TRBV6-2 or TRBV6-3 and TRBJ1-1; 8 positions match TRBD1. Germline assignment: CDR1 MNHEY and CDR2 SVGEGT. The CDR3 contains 20 residues. V dropped 2 bases and J dropped 1; count of bases not matched to a gene: 18. CDR3 sequence (DNA): TGTGCCAGCAGTTACACAGTCGTTCCTAGTCGACAGGGGAGGAACACTGAAGCTTTCTTT. Translating it yields CASSYTVVPSRQGRNTEAFF.

This clonotype has at least ten counts. The chain carries TRBV29-1 and TRBJ2-3, with a possible D match to TRBD1 (6 bases). The CDR3 loop spans 13 amino acids. The V end was cut by 7 bases, the J end by 0 bases, with 11 bases between. Germline V CDR1 and CDR2: SQVTM, ANQGSEA. The chain's CDR3 is CSAGQISTDTQYF. CDR3 nucleotides: TGCAGCGCTGGACAGATTAGCACAGATACGCAGTATTTT.

This clonotype has a count of ten or more. V is TRBV20-1 and J is TRBJ2-7, with TRBD2 as a possible D gene (5 bases). The germline V gene has CDR1 DFQATT and CDR2 SNEGSKA (reference sequence). Trimming pared 6 bases from V and 6 bases from J, leaving 21 bases between. The CDR3 has 14 amino acids. Here the CDR3 DNA reads TGCAGTGCCCCTCGGGATCGAGTTTTCGGCGAGCAGTACTTC. Translated, it gives CSAPRDRVFGEQYF.

This clonotype was recorded at least ten times. The J gene is TRBJ2-7, the V gene TRBV30; TRBD1 agrees at 7 bases. The CDR3 loop spans 12 amino acids. CDR1 and CDR2 (germline): GTSNPN, SVGIG (reference sequence). V lost 3 bases to trimming and J lost 2 bases; unmatched junction nucleotides: 1. CDR3 protein: CAWSTGAYEQYF. The CDR3 coding sequence is TGTGCCTGGAGCACAGGGGCCTACGAGCAGTACTTC.

This clonotype occurred many times. The chain joins TRBV7-8 to TRBJ2-3; 10 bases agree with TRBD1. Germline V gene sequence: CDR1 SGHVS, CDR2 FQNEAQ. With V trimmed by 3 bases and J by 3 bases, 3 bases remained unmatched. The CDR3 runs to 15 residues. This CDR3 is CASSFGQGVTDTQYF. CDR3 in DNA: TGTGCCAGCAGCTTCGGACAGGGGGTGACAGATACGCAGTATTTT.

The sample holds a few counts of this clonotype. CDR3 in amino acids: CASSSTGDRSSYNEQFF. DNA of the CDR3: TGTGCCAGCTCATCCACTGGGGACAGGAGCTCCTACAATGAGCAGTTCTTC. The chain has TRBV18 and TRBJ2-1; TRBD1 aligns across 8 bases. The CDR3 runs 17 residues. Losses at the gene ends were 5 bases for V and 0 bases for J; bases not matched to a gene: 9. The germline gives CDR1 KGHSH, CDR2 LQKENI. Full variable domain (remainder filled in from reference TRBV18 and TRBJ2-1): NAGVMQNPRHLVRRRGQEARLRCSPMKGHSHVYWYRQLPEEGLKFMVYLQKENIIDESGMPKERFSAEFPKEGPSILRIQQVVRGDSAAYFCASSSTGDRSSYNEQFFGPGTRLTVL.

This clonotype was counted only a few times. The chain has TRBV7-8 and TRBJ2-7; 8 bases agree with TRBD1. The CDR3 totals 13 residues. Germline trimming cut 5 bases from V and 2 bases from J; bases unmatched to any gene: 2. Germline V gene data show CDR1 as SGHVS and CDR2 as FQNEAQ. CDR3 sequence reads: CASSLDRAYEQYF. CDR3 nucleotides: TGTGCCAGCAGCCTGGACAGGGCCTACGAGCAGTACTTC.

This clonotype was detected ten times or more. V is TRBV18 and J is TRBJ2-3, with 8 bases lining up with TRBD2. V shed 3 bases and J 6 bases; nucleotides not matched to a gene: 11. The CDR3 is 16 amino acids. Germline CDR1 KGHSH, CDR2 LQKENI. The CDR3 sequence is CASSPSGTRREDTQYF. The CDR3 DNA reads as TGTGCCAGCTCACCTTCCGGGACTAGGAGGGAGGATACGCAGTATTTT.

There are a few counts of this clonotype. The V call is TRBV7-9, the J call TRBJ1-1; perhaps TRBD1 as D (5 bases). The germline CDR1 and CDR2 sequences are SEHNR and FQNEAQ (reference sequence). V was clipped by 1 base and J by 11 bases, with 14 bases between them. This CDR3 is 13 amino acids long. The DNA for the CDR3 is TGTGCCAGCAGCTTAGTTAGGGACTTCACGGCTTTCTTT. It codes for CASSLVRDFTAFF.